The 18 T cell receptor beta chains reported below all come from one sample, sequenced in a study of preoperative IRX-2 immunotherapy in early breast cancer (dated by TCRdb to 2018 to 2020). The sample's treatment or condition, from its label and the paper: preoperative locoregional IRX-2 cytokine immunotherapy. Library preparation employed the immunoSEQ multiplex PCR assay. TCRdb took this table from immuneACCESS and kept in-frame rearrangements with V and J called. Such tables lack part of the clones; where checked against another copy, unresolved V genes explain under half of the gap, and the rest is unexplained. This sample has 35,000 to 45,000 clones in its table, and roughly four fifths of those were observed once. Jointly, the top ten make up roughly 1.5% of the sample. The source material was lymph node tissue, sampled after IRX-2 immunotherapy. The receptors shown here come from a human donor with breast cancer.

The chain links TRBV9 to TRBJ1-1; 8 bases are a match to TRBD1. The CDR3 is 14 residues long. J was trimmed by 2 bases and V by 5 bases; bases with no gene match: 5. CDR1 SGDLS and CDR2 YYNGEE come from the germline V gene. In nucleotides, the CDR3 is TGTGCCAGCAGTTTACAGGGGGGTAACACTGAAGCTTTCTTT. Protein product: CASSLQGGNTEAFF.

The chain combines TRBV11-3 with TRBJ2-7, with 10 bases matching TRBD1. Germline CDR1 and CDR2: SGHNT and YENEEA. This CDR3 has 14 amino acids. V was pared by 1 base and J by 3 bases, with 0 bases of the junction left unmatched. The CDR3 nucleotides read TGTGCCAGCAGCTTAGGGACAGGGGGCTACGAGCAGTACTTC. Translation gives CASSLGTGGYEQYF.

This clone has a single count. The chain combines TRBV19 with TRBJ1-5, with 8 bases fitting TRBD1. Per the germline V gene, CDR1 is LNHDA and CDR2 is SQIVND (reference sequence). The CDR3 extends over 16 amino acids. J lost 7 bases, V lost 5 bases, and 13 bases had no gene match. CDR3 coding DNA: TGTGCCAGTAGTTTCAATCCAACAGGGGGGAGACAGCCCCAGCATTTT. The encoded protein is CASSFNPTGGRQPQHF.

CDR3 bases: TGTGCCAGCAGCTTCCCCAGGGGAACTGAAGCTTTCTTT. Its translation: CASSFPRGTEAFF. This chain connects TRBV7-8 to TRBJ1-1; D possibly corresponds to TRBD1 (6 bases). Between the trimmed V and J ends, which lost 3 bases and 5 bases, there was a span of 10 bases. The CDR3 runs to 13 residues. CDR1 and CDR2 (germline): SGHVS, FQNEAQ. The full variable domain, completed using reference TRBV7-8 and TRBJ1-1, is GAGVSQSPRYKVAKRGQDVALRCDPISGHVSLFWYQQALGQGPEFLTYFQNEAQLDKSGLPSDRFFAERPEGSVSTLKIQRTQQEDSAVYLCASSFPRGTEAFFGQGTRLTVV.

The V gene is TRBV7-4, the J gene TRBJ1-4, with no clear D. This CDR3 has 15 amino acids. Trimming pared 5 bases from V and 5 bases from J, leaving 15 bases between. CDR1 is SGHVT, CDR2 SQSDAQ, per germline. For the CDR3, the DNA is TGTGCCAGCAGCCCTCGGGTGGATCAAAATGAAAAACTGTTTTTT. Translating it yields CASSPRVDQNEKLFF.

The rearrangement links TRBV5-1 to TRBJ2-1; 8 bases are a match to TRBD1. This CDR3 comprises 14 residues. The V segment lost 1 base and the J segment 8 bases; nucleotides outside the gene matches: 5. Germline loops: CDR1 SGHRS, CDR2 YFSETQ. Written as DNA, the CDR3 is TGCGCCAGCAGCTTGATTCAGGGGGCTTATGAGCAGTTCTTC. It yields the protein CASSLIQGAYEQFF.

This clone was found a few times. The chain employs TRBV10-2 and TRBJ2-4; D might be TRBD2 (6 bases). Germline assignment: CDR1 WSHSY and CDR2 SAAADI. V lost 7 bases to trimming and J lost 9 bases, with 19 bases between them. CDR3 length: 14 amino acids. The CDR3 sequence: CASITDYPQSIQYF. CDR3 bases: TGCGCCAGCATTACGGACTATCCCCAAAGCATTCAGTACTTC.

This sequence joins TRBV28 and TRBJ2-7; D uncertain. The CDR3 extends over 13 amino acids. CDR1 and CDR2 from the germline V gene are MDHEN and SYDVKM. Trimming took 6 bases from V and 5 from J, leaving 14 bases between them. The CDR3 DNA sequence: TGTGCCAGCAGCTCCCCTCCCCTGCACGAGCAGTACTTC. It encodes CASSSPPLHEQYF.

The rearrangement joins TRBV11-3 to TRBJ1-6; 8 bases fit TRBD1. Looked up from germline, CDR1 is SGHNT and CDR2 is YENEEA. V trimming: 4 bases; J trimming: 8 bases; junction bases outside the gene matches: 10. CDR3 size: 16 residues. The CDR3 DNA follows: TGTGCCAGCAGCTCGGAACAGGGGGTCTTTCATTCACCCCTCCACTTT. It is translated as CASSSEQGVFHSPLHF.

This clone was seen once. The CDR3 region is CASRTGGSQETQYF. The CDR3 DNA follows: TGTGCCAGCAGGACAGGGGGCTCCCAAGAGACCCAGTACTTC. The rearrangement uses TRBV6-8 and TRBJ2-5, with 10 bases fitting TRBD1. J gave up 1 base and V 6 bases, and 2 bases lay outside the gene matches. The CDR3 sequence is 14 residues long. The germline CDR1 and CDR2 sequences are MNHGY and SAAAGT.

The V gene is TRBV10-2, the J gene TRBJ1-5, with TRBD1 identical over 7 bases. V dropped 8 bases and J dropped 3; count of bases not matched to a gene: 7. The CDR3 sequence is 14 residues long. The germline V gene has CDR1 WSHSY and CDR2 SAAADI. CDR3 sequence reads: CASGQGGHNQPQHF. CDR3 coding DNA: TGCGCCAGCGGGCAGGGGGGCCACAATCAGCCCCAGCATTTT.

The rearrangement links TRBV29-1 to TRBJ1-1; TRBD1 aligns across 9 bases. The CDR3 has 12 residues. Germline-derived CDR1 and CDR2 are SQVTM and ANQGSEA. The trim removed 7 bases at V and 3 bases at J, leaving 3 bases unmatched. In DNA, the CDR3 is TGCAGCGCAGGGGACAGGGACACTGAAGCTTTCTTT. This codes for CSAGDRDTEAFF.

V and J are TRBV28 and TRBJ1-2; 9 bases agree with TRBD1. This CDR3 region has 15 residues. Germline CDR1 is MDHEN and CDR2 is SYDVKM. V lost 6 bases to trimming and J lost 1 base; unmatched junction nucleotides: 6. CDR3 nucleotide sequence: TGTGCCAGCAGCTTAGGGGGACAGGGTAACTATGGCTACACCTTC. Its translation: CASSLGGQGNYGYTF.

This clone was counted only a few times. The chain employs TRBV4-1 and TRBJ1-5; D may be TRBD1 (5 bases). The V end lost 3 bases, the J end lost 6 bases, and 15 bases lay between the germline ends. CDR3 length: 15 amino acids. Germline assignment: CDR1 MGHRA and CDR2 YSYEKL. The CDR3 coding sequence is TGCGCCAGCAGCCAGACGGGAGGGGCCCTTCAGCCCCAGCATTTT. It yields the protein CASSQTGGALQPQHF.

V and J are TRBV15 and TRBJ1-2, with TRBD1 identical over 8 bases. This CDR3 is 15 amino acids long. Germline V gene data show CDR1 as LNHNV and CDR2 as YYDKDF (reference sequence). V dropped 2 bases and J dropped 2; count of bases not matched to a gene: 4. CDR3 amino acids: CATSRRGQENYGYTF. For the CDR3, the DNA is TGTGCCACCAGCAGAAGGGGACAGGAGAACTATGGCTACACCTTC. Combining the CDR3 with reference TRBV15 and TRBJ1-2 gives the whole variable domain DAMVIQNPRYQVTQFGKPVTLSCSQTLNHNVMYWYQQKSSQAPKLLFHYYDKDFNNEADTPDNFQSRRPNTSFCFLDIRSPGLGDTAMYLCATSRRGQENYGYTFGSGTRLTVV.

The CDR3, as DNA: TGCGCCAGCAGCCAAGGGTCTCGTCTGATGGATACGCAGTATTTT. Protein product: CASSQGSRLMDTQYF. The chain employs TRBV1 and TRBJ2-3. TRBV1 is termed a pseudogene. The CDR3 runs to 15 residues.

The table lists this clone with a count of one. The chain uses TRBV18 and TRBJ2-7, with 7 bases aligning to TRBD1. J gave up 3 bases and V 2 bases, and 13 bases lay outside the gene matches. Germline assignment: CDR1 KGHSH and CDR2 LQKENI. This CDR3 spans 17 amino acids. CDR3 DNA sequence: TGTGCCAGCTCACCAAAAGGACGGACAGGATATGGCTACGAGCAGTACTTC. It encodes CASSPKGRTGYGYEQYF. Full variable domain (missing parts from reference TRBV18 and TRBJ2-7): NAGVMQNPRHLVRRRGQEARLRCSPMKGHSHVYWYRQLPEEGLKFMVYLQKENIIDESGMPKERFSAEFPKEGPSILRIQQVVRGDSAAYFCASSPKGRTGYGYEQYFGPGTRLTVT.

This clone was picked up one time. V gene TRBV29-1 combines with J gene TRBJ1-1, with TRBD1 matching 9 bases. Trimming cost V 6 bases and J 1 base; bases outside gene matches: 3. This CDR3 has 13 residues. The germline gives CDR1 SQVTM, CDR2 ANQGSEA. CDR3 DNA: TGCAGCGTAGGGACAGGGAAGAACACTGAAGCTTTCTTT. This codes for CSVGTGKNTEAFF.